The 15 T cell receptor beta chains below come from one sample, sequenced in a study of T cell changes during pregnancy in multiple sclerosis. Profiled with immunoSEQ multiplex PCR; TCRdb holds only in-frame clones, not every one. This sample carries more than 35,000 clones, about 95% of them seen once, and the ten largest clones take 0.39%. Specimen: CD4+ T cells from peripheral blood mononuclear cells, collected in the second trimester of pregnancy. All receptors come from a female donor with multiple sclerosis, enrolled in a pregnancy study.

In this sample, this clone turned up once. This chain joins TRBV7-3 and TRBJ2-7; TRBD1 agrees at 7 bases. Germline CDR1 SGHTA, CDR2 FQGTGA. The CDR3 runs to 15 residues. After removal of 0 bases from V and 4 bases from J, the junction contained 6 bases not matched to a gene. The CDR3 coding sequence is TGTGCCAGCAGCTTAACCCGGGACAGAAGTTACGAGCAGTACTTC. Encoded protein: CASSLTRDRSYEQYF.

V usage is TRBV2 and J usage is TRBJ2-1; D uncertain. Trimming shortened V by 6 bases and J by 0 bases, and 12 bases separated the two germline ends. Germline CDR1 is SNHLY and CDR2 is FYNNEI. The CDR3 is 15 residues long. The CDR3 DNA reads as TGTGCCAGCAGCGATTCGGGTCTCTCCTACAATGAGCAGTTCTTC. The encoded protein is CASSDSGLSYNEQFF.

The CDR3 DNA sequence: TGCGCCAGCAGCTCTAACTTGGACAGCTATGGCTACACCTTC. This gives the protein CASSSNLDSYGYTF. J is TRBJ1-2 and V is TRBV5-1, with D possibly being TRBD1 (6 bases). This CDR3 region has 14 residues. Germline loops: CDR1 SGHRS, CDR2 YFSETQ. With 3 bases removed from V and 4 bases from J, the gap between germline ends came to 13 bases.

V is TRBV25-1 and J is TRBJ2-4, with D possibly matching TRBD1 (5 bases). Looked up from germline, CDR1 is MGHDK and CDR2 is SYGVNS. The V gene lost 4 bases and the J gene lost 5 bases, with 9 bases spanning the gap. The CDR3 is 13 amino acids. The CDR3: CASSALGQNIQYF. CDR3 DNA: TGTGCCAGCAGTGCTCTGGGGCAAAACATTCAGTACTTC. The full variable domain, rest sourced from reference TRBV25-1 and TRBJ2-4, is EADIYQTPRYLVIGTGKKITLECSQTMGHDKMYWYQQDPGMELHLIHYSYGVNSTEKGDLSSESTVSRIRTEHFPLTLESARPSHTSQYLCASSALGQNIQYFGAGTRLSVL.

CDR3 sequence (DNA): TGCGCCAGCAGCTTGGTTCGGGGGAGGGATGAGCAGTTCTTC. Translating gives CASSLVRGRDEQFF. The V gene is TRBV5-1, the J gene TRBJ2-1; 7 nucleotides line up with TRBD2. The J segment lost 8 bases and the V segment lost 0 bases, leaving 5 bases of the junction unmatched. CDR3 size: 14 residues. Germline values: CDR1 SGHRS, CDR2 YFSETQ.

The chain employs TRBV7-2 and TRBJ2-1, with 8 bases aligning to TRBD2. The CDR3 is 15 residues long. Germline V gene lookup returns CDR1 SGHTA and CDR2 FQGNSA. V lost 1 base and J lost 9; bases outside the gene matches: 8. CDR3 DNA: TGTGCCAGCAGCTTAGTTCCGGTAGCGGGAAGTGAGCAGTTCTTC. This codes for CASSLVPVAGSEQFF.

V gene TRBV7-9 combines with J gene TRBJ2-2; D remains ambiguous. Germline values: CDR1 SEHNR, CDR2 FQNEAQ (reference sequence). Trimming shortened V by 5 bases and J by 0 bases, and 4 bases separated the two germline ends. The CDR3 extends over 13 amino acids. The CDR3 loop reads CASSQSNTGELFF. The CDR3 DNA sequence: TGTGCCAGCAGCCAGTCGAACACCGGGGAGCTGTTTTTT.

The chain combines TRBV6-6 with TRBJ1-2; a possible D gene is TRBD1 (5 bases). CDR1 is MNHNY, CDR2 SVGAGI, per germline (reference sequence). V was clipped by 6 bases and J by 5 bases, with 19 bases between them. This CDR3 comprises 15 residues. This chain's CDR3 is CASRSPGGVGYGYTF. In DNA, the CDR3 is TGTGCCAGCAGATCGCCCGGGGGAGTCGGTTATGGCTACACCTTC.

The J gene is TRBJ2-7, the V gene TRBV16; tentative D call: TRBD2 (6 bases). Trimming left V 2 bases short and J 2 bases short, with 10 bases between. This CDR3 region has 14 residues. Germline V gene data show CDR1 as KGHSY and CDR2 as FQNENV. The CDR3 is CASSQTGSAYEQYF. CDR3 in DNA: TGTGCCAGCAGCCAAACCGGGAGTGCCTACGAGCAGTACTTC. Full variable domain (missing parts from reference TRBV16 and TRBJ2-7): GEEVAQTPKHLVRGEGQKAKLYCAPIKGHSYVFWYQQVLKNEFKFLISFQNENVFDETGMPKERFSAKCLPNSPCSLEIQATKLEDSAVYFCASSQTGSAYEQYFGPGTRLTVT.

Here the CDR3 reads CASSLRVSGGAGEQYF. The CDR3 coding sequence is TGTGCCAGCAGCCTTAGAGTTAGCGGGGGGGCCGGAGAGCAGTACTTC. The V gene is TRBV9, the J gene TRBJ2-7, with 11 bases matching TRBD2. This CDR3 has 16 residues. Germline CDR1 SGDLS, CDR2 YYNGEE. V lost 4 bases and J lost 7; bases outside the gene matches: 13.

Only one count was recorded for this clone. The V gene is TRBV4-1, the J gene TRBJ2-2, with D perhaps TRBD1 (5 bases). This CDR3 comprises 17 residues. Germline V gives CDR1 MGHRA, CDR2 YSYEKL. The ends were cut back, 1 base at V and 6 bases at J, with 18 bases in the middle. The CDR3 DNA reads TGCGCCAGCAGCCAAGTCGAATGGGGCCTCGCCGCCGGGGAGCTGTTTTTT. This gives the protein CASSQVEWGLAAGELFF.

The chain links TRBV5-4 to TRBJ2-1; 9 nucleotides line up with TRBD2. Trimming took 0 bases from V and 3 from J; bases not matched to a gene: 1. The germline CDR1 and CDR2 sequences are SGHNT and YYREEE (reference sequence). CDR3 size: 15 residues. Here the CDR3 DNA reads TGTGCCAGCAGCTTGGATAGCGGGAGCTACAATGAGCAGTTCTTC. Amino acids: CASSLDSGSYNEQFF.

The genes are TRBV9 and TRBJ2-3; TRBD2 agrees at 11 bases. Germline CDR1 is SGDLS and CDR2 is YYNGEE. J was trimmed by 12 bases and V by 3 bases; bases with no gene match: 3. The CDR3 covers 12 residues. The CDR3 bases are TGTGCCAGCAGCGCGACTAGCGGGGCTCAGTATTTT. Protein: CASSATSGAQYF.

The genes are TRBV11-2 and TRBJ2-5, with TRBD2 identical over 8 bases. With 6 bases clipped from V and 4 bases from J, the junction kept 4 bases outside the gene matches. Germline V gene sequence: CDR1 SGHAT, CDR2 FQNNGV. This CDR3 comprises 13 residues. Here the CDR3 reads CASSGGLGETQYF. The CDR3 region has the DNA TGTGCCAGCAGTGGGGGACTAGGAGAGACCCAGTACTTC.

This clone has a single count. J is TRBJ2-3 and V is TRBV4-1; 13 bases match TRBD2. The germline V gene has CDR1 MGHRA and CDR2 YSYEKL. The CDR3 has 16 amino acids. V was pared by 1 base and J by 6 bases, with 4 bases of the junction left unmatched. The CDR3 reads CASSQGTSGRRDTQYF. The DNA of the CDR3 is TGCGCCAGCAGCCAAGGGACTAGCGGGAGACGGGATACGCAGTATTTT.